This TCR beta chain stems from a study of blood T cell repertoires in COVID-19. The wider study: In each case, the material was cDNA or gDNA derived from T cells, B-cell-depleted T cells, or PBMCs.

V dropped 4 bases and J dropped 0 bases, with 13 bases sitting between them. The CDR3 has 16 residues. Germline CDR1 reads SGHRS; CDR2 reads YFSETQ. In its sample, this clone was seen once. TCRdb keeps only in-frame clones here, not all; method: immunoSEQ multiplex PCR. The table shows fewer than 70,000 clones, with roughly 85% occurring only once. This sequence joins TRBV5-1 and TRBJ2-2; no firm D call. This TCR was sampled from a man aged 45-65 years with acute or convalescent COVID-19. The specimen was peripheral blood. The CDR3 region has the DNA TGCGCCAGCAGCCTGGACGAGACATCGAACACCGGGGAGCTGTTTTTT. It translates to CASSLDETSNTGELFF.